This is a list of T cell receptor beta chains from one sample in a study of T cell repertoires in cytomegalovirus infection. MiXCR, run by TCRdb on the reads, gives a single entry per CDR3 protein. The table has about 60,000 distinct CDR3 sequences, more than 25% seen once. These receptors lack a known antigen. The source material was PBMCs, sequenced either directly or after in vitro stimulation (not recorded which). These receptors were collected from a human donor in good health (CMV status not recorded). Some clones in this sample may be carry-over from other donors' samples. CDR3s include the opening cysteine and the closing phenylalanine or tryptophan. The D gene is left open where the match is weak. Size tells how often a clone was seen (once, few, many) or the class of an expanded clone, and some rows leave it out.

d_call	v_call	j_call	clone_size	cdr3_nt	cdr3_aa
-	TRBV7-6	TRBJ1-5	few	TGTGCCAGCAGCTTGGGTCAGGGTGGGCCCCAGCATTTT	CASSLGQGGPQHF
-	TRBV9	TRBJ2-1	-	TGTGCCAGCAGCGTTTGGGGCAATGAGCAGTTCTTC	CASSVWGNEQFF
-	TRBV12-3/TRBV12-4	TRBJ2-7	-	TGTGCCAGCAACCGGGGGGCATCCGAGCAGTACTTC	CASNRGASEQYF
TRBD1	TRBV4-1	TRBJ2-3	-	TGCGCCAGCAGCCAAGATTCAGGGGGCCGCACAGATACGCAGTATTTT	CASSQDSGGRTDTQYF
-	TRBV7-9	TRBJ2-3	many	TGTGCCAGCAGCTCAAGACCCCCCCCAGATACGCAGTATTTT	CASSSRPPPDTQYF
-	TRBV12-3/TRBV12-4	TRBJ2-1	few	TGTGCCAGCAGCCTCCTCGAGGACTCTGAGCAGTTCTTC	CASSLLEDSEQFF
-	TRBV7-2	TRBJ1-3	many	-	CASSFGAGYGNTIYF
TRBD1	TRBV12-3/TRBV12-4	TRBJ2-7	-	TGTGCCAGCAATCGAAACAGGGGTTACGAGCAGTACTTC	CASNRNRGYEQYF
TRBD2	TRBV5-6	TRBJ2-5	few	TGTGCCAGCAGCTGGACTAGCGGGTACCAAGAGACCCAGTACTTC	CASSWTSGYQETQYF
-	TRBV10-3	TRBJ2-7	-	TGTGCCACCGCGGACGGGAGACAGGACTACGAGCAGTACTTC	CATADGRQDYEQYF
TRBD2	TRBV6-2/TRBV6-3	TRBJ2-3	-	TGTGCCAGCACCTCACTAGCGGGAGGAGATACGCAGTATTTT	CASTSLAGGDTQYF
TRBD1	TRBV11-2	TRBJ1-6	many	TGTGCCAGCAGCCAAGGGTTACAGGGGTGGAATTCACCCCTCCACTTT	CASSQGLQGWNSPLHF
TRBD1	TRBV2	TRBJ2-2	-	TGTGCCAGCATCCTCGACAGGGAAGCGTCCGGGGAGCTGTTTTTT	CASILDREASGELFF
TRBD1	TRBV7-9	TRBJ1-6	few	TGTGCCAGCGGGGAGTTGCCGGGACAGGGAAATTCACCCCTCCACTTT	CASGELPGQGNSPLHF
TRBD1	TRBV7-6	TRBJ1-1	many	TGTGCCAGCAGCGCGGACAGGGGGTGGACTGAAGCTTTCTTT	CASSADRGWTEAFF
-	TRBV4-1	TRBJ1-1	few	TGCGCCAGCAGCCCAGGTATGAGCACTGAAGCTTTCTTT	CASSPGMSTEAFF
-	TRBV5-5	TRBJ1-1	few	TGTGCCAGCAGCTTTCTCAAGAACACTGAAGCTTTCTTT	CASSFLKNTEAFF
-	TRBV5-5	TRBJ1-5	-	TGTGCCAGCAGCTTGTGGGATCAGCCCCAGCATTTT	CASSLWDQPQHF
TRBD2	TRBV12-5	TRBJ2-1	few	TGTGCTAGTGGTTTGGCAGCTGGCGGGAGGGACTACAATGAGCAGTTCTTC	CASGLAAGGRDYNEQFF
TRBD2	TRBV9	TRBJ2-3	-	TGTGCCAGCAGCGTCACTAGCGGGAGGCAGCCCTACACAGATACGCAGTATTTT	CASSVTSGRQPYTDTQYF
-	TRBV6-6	TRBJ1-6	few	TGTGCCAGCAGTTACTTTCCCGGGACTCTTAATTCACCCCTCCACTTT	CASSYFPGTLNSPLHF
-	TRBV12-3/TRBV12-4	TRBJ1-2	-	TGTGCCAGCAGTTACGGCATCTATGGCTACACCTTC	CASSYGIYGYTF
-	TRBV7-2	TRBJ1-2	many	TGTGCCAGCAGCTTATCTATCGTGGATGGCTACACCTTC	CASSLSIVDGYTF
-	TRBV7-2	TRBJ2-6	many	TGTGCCAGCAGCGAGTCTAGTGGGGCCAACGTCCTGACTTTC	CASSESSGANVLTF
-	TRBV4-1	TRBJ2-3	-	TGCGCCAGCAGCCAGCAGGACTTTCTCACAGATACGCAGTATTTT	CASSQQDFLTDTQYF
-	TRBV7-2	TRBJ2-2	-	TGTGCCAGCAGCTTAACGAACACCGGGGAGCTGTTTTTT	CASSLTNTGELFF
-	TRBV7-2	TRBJ2-5	many	TGTGCCAGCAGCTTGGGGTACCAAGAGACCCAGTACTTC	CASSLGYQETQYF
-	TRBV28	TRBJ1-5	few	TGTGCCAGCAGGAAAGACCAGGGTAATTTAGGTCAGCCCCAGCATTTT	CASRKDQGNLGQPQHF
TRBD2	TRBV7-2	TRBJ2-3	few	TGTGCCAGCAGCTTGCGGGGGGGCCAGGATACGCAGTATTTT	CASSLRGGQDTQYF
-	TRBV5-5	TRBJ2-1	few	TGTGCCAGCAGCTTGGCCCCGGCAGCTTACAATGAGCAGTTCTTC	CASSLAPAAYNEQFF
-	TRBV7-2	TRBJ2-5	-	TGTGCCAGCAGAAGGAGCCGCGGGGCCCAAGAGACCCAGTACTTC	CASRRSRGAQETQYF
TRBD1	TRBV5-1	TRBJ1-1	-	TGCGCCAGCAGCCCGGGACAGGGGGCTGTAGCTTTCTTT	CASSPGQGAVAFF
-	TRBV7-9	TRBJ1-4	many	TGTGCCAGCAGCTTAGGCTCCGGGACAACTGAAAAACTGTTTTTT	CASSLGSGTTEKLFF
TRBD2	TRBV9	TRBJ2-3	-	TGTGCCAGCAGCGTCCTAGCGGGGGTCGGCGGAGGTACGCAGTATTTT	CASSVLAGVGGGTQYF
-	TRBV20-1	TRBJ2-3	few	TGCAGTGCCTTGGGCGGCGGGAGCACAGATACGCAGTATTTT	CSALGGGSTDTQYF
-	TRBV7-3	TRBJ2-7	many	TGTGCCAGCGGTTTGACAGGAGGCTACGAGCAGTACTTC	CASGLTGGYEQYF
-	TRBV6-2/TRBV6-3	TRBJ2-7	few	TGTGCCAGCAGTTGGCAGGTAGAGACGGGGTTTGGCGAGCAGTACTTC	CASSWQVETGFGEQYF
-	TRBV28	TRBJ1-2	-	TGTGCCAGCAGTTTATTTGGACACTATGGCTACACCTTC	CASSLFGHYGYTF
-	TRBV29-1	TRBJ2-7	-	TGCAGCGTTGAAGCTCGGGGCAGAAACTCCTACGAGCAGTACTTC	CSVEARGRNSYEQYF
-	TRBV4-3	TRBJ2-3	few	TGCGCCAGCAGCCTCTTGCGGGGCACAGATACGCAGTATTTT	CASSLLRGTDTQYF
-	TRBV20-1	TRBJ1-2	-	TGCAGTCCATTCAAGTCTAACTATGGCTACACCTTC	CSPFKSNYGYTF
-	TRBV12-3/TRBV12-4	TRBJ2-7	-	TGTGCCAGCAGTTTGGGGGGAGTTAGAGAGCAGTACTTC	CASSLGGVREQYF
-	TRBV12-3/TRBV12-4	TRBJ2-7	-	TGTGCCAGCAGTTTAAGGGGTTGGGGTTACGAGCAGTACTTC	CASSLRGWGYEQYF
-	TRBV7-2	TRBJ1-6	many	TGTGCCAGCAGCAACCCGAGTTCCTATAATCGCCTCCACTTT	CASSNPSSYNRLHF
-	TRBV5-3	TRBJ2-3	-	TGTGCCAGCAGCTTGGGCAGCGGTTACACAGATACGCAGTATTTT	CASSLGSGYTDTQYF
TRBD1	TRBV5-1	TRBJ2-5	-	TGCGCCAGCAGCTCCGGGACAGGGCAAGAGACCCAGTACTTC	CASSSGTGQETQYF
-	TRBV2	TRBJ2-3	-	TGTGCCAGCAGTCTACTACTACGCACAGATACGCAGTATTTT	CASSLLLRTDTQYF
-	TRBV7-9	TRBJ2-5	-	TGTGCCAGCAGCTTCTCCGGGACTTCACAAGAGACCCAGTACTTC	CASSFSGTSQETQYF
TRBD1	TRBV6-1	TRBJ1-2	-	TGTGCCAGCACCCCGGACAGGGGAGCCTCTGGCTACACCTTC	CASTPDRGASGYTF
TRBD2	TRBV7-2	TRBJ2-3	few	TGTGCCAGCAGTTTCGGGCCGATTGGCGGGGGGGAAGATACGCAGTATTTT	CASSFGPIGGGEDTQYF
-	TRBV7-2	TRBJ2-7	many	TGTGCCAGCAGCTTGGGCGGGACAAAGTACTTC	CASSLGGTKYF
TRBD1	TRBV20-1	TRBJ1-2	-	TGCAGTGCTAGAGATCGTCGGGACAGGGGCCTCGGACGTGGCTACACCTTC	CSARDRRDRGLGRGYTF
-	TRBV25-1	TRBJ1-4	medium-sized	TGTGCCAGCAGTGTGTCAGGGCCCTCGGAACTGTTTTTT	CASSVSGPSELFF
TRBD1	TRBV6-2/TRBV6-3	TRBJ2-7	-	TGTGCCAGCAGACAGGGGTACGAGCAGTACTTC	CASRQGYEQYF
TRBD2	TRBV27	TRBJ2-7	few	TGTGCCAGCAGTTCAACTAGCGGGAGCTCGTACGAGCAGTACTTC	CASSSTSGSSYEQYF
-	TRBV7-6	TRBJ1-4	-	TGTGCCAGCAGCTTATCCGACAGCTATTACGAAAAACTGTTTTTT	CASSLSDSYYEKLFF
TRBD1	TRBV19	TRBJ2-7	few	TGTGCCAGTAGTATAGACCGGACAGGAGACTACGAGCAGTACTTC	CASSIDRTGDYEQYF
TRBD1	TRBV19	TRBJ1-3	few	TGTGCCAGTACCGACAGGGGAATTTCAAACACCATATATTTT	CASTDRGISNTIYF
-	TRBV12-3/TRBV12-4	TRBJ1-1	many	TGTGCCAGCAGTTTGGCCGGGGCCGGATTTGAAGCTTTCTTT	CASSLAGAGFEAFF